This T cell receptor beta chain came from a study of human T cells and chemical hapten exposure. On the study more broadly: An area of 2 cm by approximately 2 cm on upper inner arm skin received 2% DPC for sensitization. Per-sample variation in TCR yield stemmed mainly from small pooled library volume differences. Study-wide findings and caveats: Donors had alopecia, so their immune response may differ from healthy people's. TCRs whose frequency exceeded 1 in 1000 remained the same following DPC sensitization.

In regard to this clonotype: Its matching antigen is unknown.

CDR1 MNHEY and CDR2 SVGAGI come from the germline V gene. Trimming took 5 bases from V and 0 from J, leaving 12 bases between them. CDR3 size: 15 residues. Noted time point: pre-sensitization, week 0. Stated treatment: therapeutic diphenylcyclopropenone sensitization with weekly scalp DPC. TCRdb re-derived calls from the RACE reads in MiXCR, one entry per CDR3 protein. This table holds 85,000 to 130,000 distinct CDR3 sequences, less than 15% found once. The input for sequencing was whole blood, taken in connection with sensitization to the hapten diphenylcyclopropenone (DPC). The TCR comes from a woman aged 50 to 60 with alopecia areata. Some clones in this sample may be carry-over from other donors' samples. This chain uses TRBV6-5 with TRBJ2-3; TRBD2 is a possible D gene (5 bases). CDR3 region: CASSGADPSTDTQYF. CDR3 nucleotides: TGTGCCAGCAGTGGAGCGGACCCTAGCACAGATACGCAGTATTTT.